This TCR beta chain was observed in a study of control samples from healthy donors and cancer patients. Assay: immunoSEQ multiplex PCR; the TCRdb copy retains only in-frame clones and omits some. The data hold approximately 150,000 clones, with roughly 94% observed a single time. After removal of 7 bases from V and 0 bases from J, the junction contained 10 bases not matched to a gene. The germline gives CDR1 SGHRS, CDR2 YFSETQ. The CDR3 sequence is 15 residues long. This rearrangement joins TRBV5-1 to TRBJ2-7; TRBD1 aligns across 7 bases. Sequenced input: blood. The receptor comes from a man in his forties or fifties in good health. The CDR3 here is CASGNRQGPSYEQYF. Here the CDR3 DNA reads TGCGCCAGCGGCAATAGACAGGGCCCCTCCTACGAGCAGTACTTC.